This passage covers 5 T cell receptor beta chains from one sample sequenced in a study of OX40 agonist ivuxolimab in advanced cancers. Some clones are missing from TCRdb's copy, which holds only in-frame ones; the method was immunoSEQ multiplex PCR. The table lists tens of thousands of clones, about 91% of them singletons. The sequences come from CD4+ or CD8+ T cells sorted from blood, collected in a trial of the OX40 agonist ivuxolimab. These receptors were collected from an adult with an advanced solid tumor such as melanoma, head and neck, liver or kidney cancer.

V usage is TRBV19 and J usage is TRBJ2-1; 12 bases match TRBD2. The CDR3 length is 18 residues. Germline CDR1 LNHDA, CDR2 SQIVND (reference sequence). V dropped 2 bases and J dropped 1; count of bases not matched to a gene: 6. The DNA of the CDR3 is TGTGCCAGTAGTATAAGTCTAGCGGGGGGGCATTCCTACAATGAGCAGTTCTTC. Translated: CASSISLAGGHSYNEQFF.

The genes are TRBV2 and TRBJ2-5; 9 bases align to TRBD2. V was clipped by 2 bases and J by 9 bases; unmatched bases: 4. The CDR3 length is 13 residues. The germline CDR1 and CDR2 sequences are SNHLY and FYNNEI. In nucleotides, the CDR3 is TGTGCCAGCAGTGAACGCGGACTAGCGTCCCAGTACTTC. Protein sequence: CASSERGLASQYF.

The chain uses TRBV7-9 and TRBJ1-6, with D possibly matching TRBD1 (5 bases). CDR3 length: 16 residues. With 4 bases removed from V and 0 bases from J, the gap between germline ends came to 10 bases. Germline assignment: CDR1 SEHNR and CDR2 FQNEAQ (reference sequence). The CDR3 is CASSSYRSSYNSPLHF. The DNA of the CDR3 is TGTGCCAGCAGCTCATACAGGAGCTCCTATAATTCACCCCTCCACTTT.

V gene TRBV28 combines with J gene TRBJ2-7, with TRBD1 as a possible D gene (5 bases). The germline V and J ends were trimmed by 2 bases and 6 bases, with 11 bases remaining between them. In germline, CDR1 is MDHEN, CDR2 SYDVKM. The CDR3 sequence is 13 residues long. CDR3 sequence: CASSLVRGGEQYF. CDR3 sequence (DNA): TGTGCCAGCAGTTTAGTTAGGGGTGGCGAGCAGTACTTC.

The chain uses TRBV6-1 and TRBJ2-7, with 10 bases fitting TRBD2. J gave up 3 bases and V 4 bases, and 6 bases lay outside the gene matches. Germline values: CDR1 MNHNS, CDR2 SASEGT. The CDR3 covers 15 residues. CDR3 coding DNA: TGTGCCAGCAGTGTTGGACTAGCGGATATCTACGAGCAGTACTTC. Its protein product is CASSVGLADIYEQYF.